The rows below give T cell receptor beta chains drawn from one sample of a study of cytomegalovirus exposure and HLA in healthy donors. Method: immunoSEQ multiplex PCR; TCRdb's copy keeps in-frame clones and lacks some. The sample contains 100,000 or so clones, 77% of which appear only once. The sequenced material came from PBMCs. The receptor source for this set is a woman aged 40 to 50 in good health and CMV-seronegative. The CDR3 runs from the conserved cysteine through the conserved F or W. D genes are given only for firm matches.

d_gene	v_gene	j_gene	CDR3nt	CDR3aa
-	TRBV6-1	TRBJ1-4	TGTGCCAGCAGTAAAACAGGGATGCCTGAAAAACTGTTTTTT	CASSKTGMPEKLFF
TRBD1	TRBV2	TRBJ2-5	TGTGCCAGCAGTTGGAACAGGGGGCGAGAGACCCAGTACTTC	CASSWNRGRETQYF
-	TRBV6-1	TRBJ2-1	TGTGCCAGCAGTGAACAGGTGAGCTCCTACAATGAGCAGTTCTTC	CASSEQVSSYNEQFF
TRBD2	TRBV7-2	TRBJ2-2	TGTGCCAGCAGCTCTGCGACTAGCGGGGGTCCCACCGGGGAGCTGTTTTTT	CASSSATSGGPTGELFF
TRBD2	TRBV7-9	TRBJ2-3	TGTGCCAGCAGTCCCCAGGCGGGGGGGTTATCAGATACGCAGTATTTT	CASSPQAGGLSDTQYF
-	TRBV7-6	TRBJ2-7	TGTGCCAGCAGCCTGCTCTTCCATGACCGGGTCGGTGGCGAGCAGTACTTC	CASSLLFHDRVGGEQYF
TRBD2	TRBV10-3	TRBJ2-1	TGTGCCATCAGGGCTAGCGGGGGCTACAATGAGCAGTTCTTC	CAIRASGGYNEQFF
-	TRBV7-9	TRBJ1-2	TGTGCCAGCAGCGCATCCGGGGAGACCTATGGCTACACCTTC	CASSASGETYGYTF
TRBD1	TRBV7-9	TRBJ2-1	TGTGCCAGCAGCGTACAAAGGGACAGGGGGCTTGATGAGCAGTTCTTC	CASSVQRDRGLDEQFF
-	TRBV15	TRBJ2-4	TGTGCCACCAGCAGAGCGGGGGGCGGTTCAAAAAACATTCAGTACTTC	CATSRAGGGSKNIQYF